Listed below are T cell receptor beta chains from one sample, sequenced in a study of blood T cells in healthy people across ages. TCRdb ran MiXCR on the 5' RACE reads and lists one entry per CDR3 protein. Of about 680,000 distinct CDR3 sequences in the sample, around 45% were seen once. The sequenced sample was blood. Every receptor here comes from a woman aged 55-69 years in good health. Both conserved end residues are part of each CDR3. D genes are given only for firm matches. Clone size is shown for a subset of rows, as once, few, many or a class of expanded clone.

clone_size | j_call | d_call | v_call | cdr3_nt | cdr3_aa
few | TRBJ2-7 | TRBD2 | TRBV12-3/TRBV12-4 | TGTGCCAGCAGTTTAAGGCTAGCGGAAGACTCCTACGAGCAGTACTTC | CASSLRLAEDSYEQYF
few | TRBJ1-2 | TRBD1 | TRBV2 | TGTGCCAGCCTTACAGGGGGGTTATCTGGCTACACCTTC | CASLTGGLSGYTF
NA | TRBJ1-1 | TRBD1 | TRBV12-3/TRBV12-4 | TGTGCCAGCAGTTTAGGGGACAGGGGAAGTGGCAATACTGAAGCTTTCTTT | CASSLGDRGSGNTEAFF
NA | TRBJ2-7 | NA | TRBV9 | TGTGCCAGCAGCGCAAAAGGGGACCGGTCCTACGAGCAGTACTTC | CASSAKGDRSYEQYF
NA | TRBJ2-5 | TRBD2 | TRBV11-2 | TGTGCCAGCAGCTTAGGGGCTAGCGGGAGCGGTGAGACCCAGTACTTC | CASSLGASGSGETQYF
NA | TRBJ2-7 | TRBD2 | TRBV28 | TGTGCCAGCAGTTTCTTAGCGGGAAGAGGCTACAATGAGCAGTACTTC | CASSFLAGRGYNEQYF
few | TRBJ1-5 | NA | TRBV20-1 | TGCAGTGCTAGAGAGGGATTCCAGCCCCAGCATTTT | CSAREGFQPQHF
NA | TRBJ2-7 | TRBD1 | TRBV4-2 | TGTGCCAGCAGCAAAAACGGACAGGGGGCCTCCTACGAGCAGTACTTC | CASSKNGQGASYEQYF
NA | TRBJ2-5 | NA | TRBV5-1 | TGCGCCAGCAGCATACAGGGGCGGGGTGAGACCCAGTACTTC | CASSIQGRGETQYF
NA | TRBJ2-3 | TRBD1 | TRBV29-1 | TGCAGCGTCTCGGGACAGGGACGCGCAGATACGCAGTATTTT | CSVSGQGRADTQYF
NA | TRBJ2-3 | NA | TRBV29-1 | TGCAGCGCCCGGAGACAGGGAGGCGCAGATACGCAGTATTTT | CSARRQGGADTQYF
NA | TRBJ2-7 | TRBD2 | TRBV15 | TGTGCCACCAGCAGAGTAGCGGGGGGTCGATACGAGCAGTACTTC | CATSRVAGGRYEQYF
NA | TRBJ2-5 | NA | TRBV29-1 | TGCAGCGTTGAGGAGTATAACTCGAATGAGCAGTACTTC | CSVEEYNSNEQYF
NA | TRBJ1-1 | NA | TRBV6-5 | TGTGCCAGCAGTTACTCGATGGGGTACACTGAAGCTTTCTTT | CASSYSMGYTEAFF
NA | TRBJ2-7 | TRBD2 | TRBV6-6 | TGTGCCAGCACGGTCATCGGAACTGGCGGGAGCGAGCAGTACTTC | CASTVIGTGGSEQYF
NA | TRBJ2-7 | TRBD2 | TRBV12-3/TRBV12-4 | TGTGCCAGCAGTACGCGCGCGACTAGCGGGAGCTACGAGCAGTACTTC | CASSTRATSGSYEQYF
NA | TRBJ2-7 | TRBD2 | TRBV7-2 | TGTGTCAGCAGCTTAGAGGTGGGAGGGCCCCACGAGCAGTACTTC | CVSSLEVGGPHEQYF
few | TRBJ2-1 | TRBD2 | TRBV4-3 | TGCGCCAGCAGCCAAGATGGGGGGAGGGCCTTTTCCTCCTCCTACAATGAGCAGTTCTTC | CASSQDGGRAFSSSYNEQFF
NA | TRBJ1-3 | NA | TRBV7-3 | TGTGCCAGCAGCGCCACGCGAGGAAACACCATATATTTT | CASSATRGNTIYF
NA | TRBJ2-3 | NA | TRBV5-1 | TGCGCCAGCAGCTTGCAAAGCGAGGAAGATACGCAGTATTTT | CASSLQSEEDTQYF
few | TRBJ2-5 | TRBD2 | TRBV28 | TGTGCCAGCAGTTCCTCTCAAGCGGGAGGAGGCGAGACCCAGTACTTC | CASSSSQAGGGETQYF
NA | TRBJ2-5 | TRBD2 | TRBV18 | TGTGCCAGCTCACCACTTTACGGGACTACACAGGACAATGAGCAGTACTTC | CASSPLYGTTQDNEQYF
NA | TRBJ2-1 | NA | TRBV6-2/TRBV6-3 | TGTGCCAGCAGGAGTTCTGGGCACGATAATGAGCAGTTCTTC | CASRSSGHDNEQFF
NA | TRBJ2-7 | NA | TRBV20-1 | TGCAGTGCTAGAAAACCGTACTCCTACGAGCAGTACTTC | CSARKPYSYEQYF
NA | TRBJ1-2 | NA | TRBV20-1 | TGCAGTGCTACCCTGGGACTAGGAGATGGCTACACCTTC | CSATLGLGDGYTF
NA | TRBJ2-3 | TRBD2 | TRBV7-2 | TGTGCCAGCAGCACACCGGCGGGAGGTCGCACAGATACGCAGTATTTT | CASSTPAGGRTDTQYF
many | TRBJ2-3 | TRBD2 | TRBV20-1 | TGCAGTGCTAGAGGACTAGCGGACTCCGACACAGATACGCAGTATTTT | CSARGLADSDTDTQYF
NA | TRBJ2-7 | NA | TRBV3-1 | TGTGCCAGCAGCCAAGATAGGGTGGCAGAAAACTACGAGCAGTACTTC | CASSQDRVAENYEQYF
NA | TRBJ1-4 | TRBD1 | TRBV12-3/TRBV12-4 | TGTGCCAGCAGTTTAGCGGGGACAGGGATTGAAAAACTGTTTTTT | CASSLAGTGIEKLFF
few | TRBJ1-1 | TRBD1 | TRBV5-1 | TGCGCCAGCAGCTCGGAGGGACAGGGTTGGACTGAAGCTTTCTTT | CASSSEGQGWTEAFF
few | TRBJ2-5 | NA | TRBV10-3 | TGTGCCATCAGTGAGTTAGGTTTTGAGACCCAGTACTTC | CAISELGFETQYF
NA | TRBJ2-5 | NA | TRBV11-2 | TGTGCCAGCAGCTCCAGTGCGTACCAAGAGACCCAGTACTTC | CASSSSAYQETQYF
NA | TRBJ1-6 | NA | TRBV20-1 | TGCAGTGCTAGCCGATTGGACCTAGGAGGTTCACCCCTCCACTTT | CSASRLDLGGSPLHF
NA | TRBJ2-7 | NA | TRBV10-3 | TGTGCCATCGGGGGACGGGGAACCTACAATGAGCAGTACTTC | CAIGGRGTYNEQYF
few | TRBJ2-5 | NA | TRBV7-2 | TGTGCCAGCAGCCAAGAAGCACTCCTCGGGGAGACCCAGTACTTC | CASSQEALLGETQYF